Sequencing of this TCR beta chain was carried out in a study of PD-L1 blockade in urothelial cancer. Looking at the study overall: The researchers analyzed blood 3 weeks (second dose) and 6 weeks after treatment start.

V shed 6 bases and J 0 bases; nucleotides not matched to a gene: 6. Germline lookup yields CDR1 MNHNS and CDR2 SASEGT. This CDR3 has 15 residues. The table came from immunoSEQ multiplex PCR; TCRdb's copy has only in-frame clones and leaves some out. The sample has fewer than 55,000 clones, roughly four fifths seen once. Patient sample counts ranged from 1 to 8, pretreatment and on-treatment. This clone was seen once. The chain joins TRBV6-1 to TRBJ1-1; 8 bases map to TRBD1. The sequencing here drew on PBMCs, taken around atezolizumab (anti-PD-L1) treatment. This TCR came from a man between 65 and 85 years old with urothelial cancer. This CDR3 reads CASSAGQGMNTEAFF. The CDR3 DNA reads TGTGCCAGCAGCGCTGGACAGGGAATGAACACTGAAGCTTTCTTT.